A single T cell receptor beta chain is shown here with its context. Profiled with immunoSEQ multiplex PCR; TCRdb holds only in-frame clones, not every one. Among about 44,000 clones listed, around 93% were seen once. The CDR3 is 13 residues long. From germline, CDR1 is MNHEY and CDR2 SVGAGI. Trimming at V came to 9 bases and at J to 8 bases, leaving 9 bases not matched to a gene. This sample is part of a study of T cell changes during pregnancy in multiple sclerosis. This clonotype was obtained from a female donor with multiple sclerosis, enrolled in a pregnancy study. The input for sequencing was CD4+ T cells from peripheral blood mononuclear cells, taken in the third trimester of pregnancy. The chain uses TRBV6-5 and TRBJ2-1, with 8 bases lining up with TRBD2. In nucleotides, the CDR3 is TGTGCCAGTATGGCGGGGGGTAGGCATGAGCAGTTCTTC. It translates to CASMAGGRHEQFF.